Listed below are T cell receptor beta chains from one sample, sequenced in a study of T cell responses to AZD1222 COVID-19 vaccine. TCRdb keeps only in-frame clones here, not all; method: immunoSEQ multiplex PCR. The sample has some 96,000 clones; roughly 86% are singletons. This material consisted of peripheral blood, taken 28 days after the second AZD1222 dose. All receptors come from an adult who received the AZD1222 COVID-19 vaccine. CDR3s leave out the opening cysteine and the closing phenylalanine or tryptophan. The D gene is left open where the match is weak.

V	D	J	CDR3
TRBV28	NA	TRBJ1-5	ASSTHRGNQPQH
TRBV19	NA	TRBJ1-4	ASNRGVREKLF
TRBV3-1/TRBV3-2	TRBD1	TRBJ2-6	ASSPGTGSRTGANVLT
TRBV18	NA	TRBJ2-1	ASSPASVNEQF
TRBV3-1/TRBV3-2	NA	TRBJ2-1	ASSQLVSSGDEQF
TRBV4-1	NA	TRBJ2-7	ASSQPDGTYEQY
TRBV5-5	NA	TRBJ1-6	ASSLVGANSPLH
TRBV30	NA	TRBJ2-1	AWSSKSSSYNEQF
TRBV6-5	NA	TRBJ1-5	ASSYGQLNQPQH
TRBV23-1	TRBD2	TRBJ2-5	ASSQLIAGVRRRQETQY
TRBV10-3	TRBD1	TRBJ2-2	AIRQGSPGELF
TRBV13	NA	TRBJ2-2	ASSLATNTGELF
TRBV30	NA	TRBJ2-5	AWSVWRGSYQETQY
TRBV5-1	TRBD1	TRBJ2-7	ASSQWTGSYEQY
TRBV11-2	NA	TRBJ2-7	ASSFATRGIGEQY
TRBV19	NA	TRBJ2-3	ASSSPGADTQY
TRBV7-9	TRBD1	TRBJ1-5	ASSPTGNRNQPQH
TRBV2	NA	TRBJ1-2	ASSGRTDTNNGYT
TRBV5-1	TRBD2	TRBJ2-3	ASSREREGRTDTQY
TRBV18	NA	TRBJ1-1	ASSAGTANTEAF